In this sample, the clone carrying this TCR beta chain turned up a few times. Antigen: not known. The CDR3 has 16 amino acids. Germline loops: CDR1 LGHNA, CDR2 YNFKEQ. Deletions cut 5 bases from V and 2 bases from J, with 18 bases between. TCR beta CDR3 sequences were amplified from RNA transcripts. First-round RT-PCR of the TCR CDR3 relied on the HTBI primer set. TCRdb re-analysed the multiplex PCR reads in MiXCR, keeping a single row per CDR3 protein. The sample lists fewer than 600,000 distinct CDR3 sequences, about an eighth occurring once. The sample comes from a study of T cells in Graves' hyperthyroidism and ophthalmopathy. Graves' hyperthyroidism was deemed stable absent ophthalmopathy progression within 18 months. Diagnosis of hyperthyroidism was new in patients aged 18 to 65, and its duration was under 2 months. Any patient presenting with uncontrolled infection, other autoimmune disease, pregnancy or lactation was left out.

Broader study findings: Ophthalmopathy was distinguished from stable hyperthyroidism by 13 V-J signatures.

Input material: blood. This TCR came from a woman aged 18 to 35 with Graves' hyperthyroidism. This sequence joins TRBV4-2 and TRBJ1-2; D might be TRBD1 (5 bases). CDR3 protein: CASSVVYLEGNYGYTF. The CDR3 DNA sequence: TGTGCCAGCAGCGTCGTCTACTTGGAGGGGAACTATGGCTACACCTTC.